This T cell receptor beta chain was retrieved from a study of cytomegalovirus exposure and HLA in healthy donors (dated by TCRdb to 2015 to 2018). Background on the whole study: According to an earlier analysis of 450 to 650 of the donors, about 180 million T cells yielded over 90 million unique TCR beta sequences and about 280 Gb of sequence data. To predict cytomegalovirus infection status, the study combined high-throughput TCR immunosequencing, statistical association of individual TCRs with disease status, and machine learning. To decide whether each TCR beta V gene segment behaved as functional or pseudogenic, an earlier analysis of over 500 of the donors relied on high-throughput TCR beta sequencing. The study aimed to test whether cataloging public T cell receptors could reveal signatures of past pathogen exposure. HLA typing covered class I and class II loci at four-digit resolution. Roughly five DR-DQ haplotypes were handled as single units for association and clustering, since linkage in the cohort was strong. Donor age, sex, ethnicity and CMV serostatus were compiled together with the repertoire data. Roughly 300 gigabases of sequencing data and some 85 million unique TCR sequences were included in an early release covering 500 to 750 HLA-typed donors. In a later analysis, previously published TCR beta repertoires from about 640 donors were re-analyzed and high-resolution HLA genotyping was added so that TCR occurrence patterns could be studied. All discovery cohort repertoires had been generated on a single sequencing platform. The genetic ancestry cluster associated with self-reported Caucasian donors included over 65% of the approximately 430 genotyped donors. In addition to the first cohort of roughly 670 subjects, a separate validation cohort of 120 different subjects was used. In a later genetic analysis, genome-wide SNP genotypes for about 65% of the 666 donors were used, and that subset was treated as a discovery cohort. Using immunosequencing, the study profiled T cell repertoires from approximately 700 subjects and related those repertoires to cytomegalovirus serostatus. Among almost 400 genotyped donors of the cohort, an average of 235,054 unique TCR beta nucleotide sequences were sequenced per donor, 15% to 20% of them non-productive. Rather than using new phenotypic data, the later analysis identified candidate immune exposures from TCR beta sequences and from how often those sequences occurred across donors. Typing coverage differed by locus: A, B, C, DRB1 and DQB1 were typed in about 620-640 donors, DQA1 in about 500, DPA1 in over 600, and DPB1 in around 490.

Beyond this particular receptor, the publication reports: The presence/absence analyses assumed that sequencing depth was roughly uniform across donors, and that assumption may not be true. Most TCR sequences were seen in very few donors, while some public TCRs were found in many individuals. In both the original and validation cohorts, the classifier was reported to diagnose cytomegalovirus status with high specificity and sensitivity. A further reported finding was that TCR beta sequences accurately predicted the HLA-A and HLA-B alleles for most subjects in the first cohort. In a later analysis, HLA-associated TCR beta chains were found to be more clonally expanded and to have lower generation probabilities than equally common non-associated chains. In a later analysis, most CMV-associated TCR beta chains were found to appear HLA-restricted, with HLA associations seemingly driven largely by CMV exposure. In vitro tests confirmed that a few of the cytomegalovirus-associated TCR beta chains recognize cytomegalovirus antigens. An earlier analysis of 587 of the donors showed that most TCR beta V segments appeared in productive rearrangements either about 87% or about 30% of the time, which broadly matched IMGT annotations. Several of the top co-occurrence clusters appeared to be linked to parvovirus B19, influenza, CMV and Epstein-Barr virus, according to a later analysis. V-gene and J-gene trimming of TCR beta chains was associated with a missense DCLRE1C variant in a later genetic analysis, and the association was replicated in an independent cohort. A total of around 150 TCR beta chains were listed by the study as associated with cytomegalovirus. Because counts were too low, seventeen rarely observed V segments, including chromosome 9 orphons, were left out of the earlier analysis of some 640 of the donors. A cluster of highly shared sequence variants was judged likely to be a technical artifact of the sequencing pipeline. Assigning TCR associations to individual alleles was difficult when HLA alleles, especially DR and DQ, strongly co-occurred. Because some donors lacked HLA typing at each locus, the association tests relied only on the typed subset. The authors suggested that the approach could potentially be extended to other disease states and immunological phenotypes. Compared with the approximately 720-donor mean, donors in an Asian-associated ancestry cluster had fewer N-insertions in productive TCRs, according to a later genetic analysis. The cohort was sequenced for TCR beta chains only, and without alpha or paired-chain data the features that could be detected were limited. Some IMGT-functional V segments, including TRBV6-2 and TRBV6-3, could not be told apart with the 87-base-pair reads, so those segments were excluded. At a false discovery rate of 0.05, a later analysis linked around 17,000 TCR beta sequences to specific HLA alleles. Immune exposure information for the cohort was limited to CMV serostatus. Correlated functional status among segregating V segments might reflect linkage disequilibrium, but an unknown experimental factor could not be ruled out. In a later analysis, the rate of TCR association differed among HLA loci, with DRB1 alleles having the most associated TCRs and HLA-C alleles having the fewest.

The CDR3 holds 17 amino acids from the cysteine to the phenylalanine. The retained sequence is limited to the CDR3, 51 bases, with the frame set at the first base. The germline V gene yields KGHSH for CDR1 and LQKENI for CDR2. V lost 3 bases and J lost 2 bases, and the count of bases not matched to a germline gene is 9. The cohort consisted of 600 to 700 healthy bone marrow donors. At the time of sampling, all cohort members were nominally healthy, though unrecorded immune exposures were likely present. The donor tested CMV seronegative and was one of the 352 seronegative cohort members. A peripheral blood sample was collected from each donor, and TCR beta sequencing was performed on peripheral blood mononuclear cells. Genomic DNA extraction from the blood cell samples was performed with the Qiagen DNeasy Blood Extraction Kit. Receptor amplification or capture employed the immunoSEQ multiplex PCR assay. For the multiplex PCR, a mixture combining 60 forward primers for TCR Vbeta segments and 13 reverse primers for TCR Jbeta segments was used. The CDR3 region of rearranged TCR beta genes was amplified from genomic DNA by a multiplex PCR assay. Amplified TCR beta libraries were sequenced as 87-base-pair reads on the Illumina HiSeq System. As for the authors' bioinformatics: A later analysis tallied roughly 80 million unique TCR beta chains across the approximately 670 repertoires, and about 10 million of those chains were shared by two or more donors. To remove PCR and sequencing errors, raw reads were error-corrected and collapsed into unique sequences using a nearest-neighbor algorithm that merged closely related sequences. To assign V, D and J gene segments, CDR3 sequences were aligned to IMGT reference sequences. For a sequence to be retained, a match of at least six nucleotides to both a V gene segment and a J gene segment was required. A rearrangement was called productive if the CDR3 had no stop codons and remained in frame with V and J, and every other rearrangement was called non-productive. Following IMGT convention, CDR3 was defined as the stretch from the second conserved V-encoded cysteine up to the conserved J-encoded phenylalanine. In an earlier analysis of roughly 580 of the donors, sequences lacking an unambiguous match to a single V gene segment were excluded. An earlier analysis of fewer than 650 of the donors classified V segments as functional when productive rearrangements were above 56.7% and as segregating when the standard deviation between donors was above 5%. A statistical classification framework was built for diagnosing cytomegalovirus status from the catalog of TCR beta chain sequences. In a later analysis, V and J genes were assigned by comparing TCR nucleotide sequences against IMGT/GENE-DB human TR gene sequences. A later analysis assigned CDR3 sequences and most-parsimonious VDJ recombination scenarios with the TCRdist pipeline. In a later analysis, each TCR beta chain was defined by its CDR3 amino acid sequence together with its V-gene family, and reads without a unique V-gene family were excluded. As a way to deal with suspected cross-contamination and a sequencing artifact, a later analysis dropped 450 to 600 nucleotide sequences that were highly shared and had low generation probability. In a later analysis, a clonal expansion index for each public chain was calculated from normalized within-repertoire ranks of inferred template counts. Generation probabilities in a later analysis came from a VDJ recombination model fitted to out-of-frame rearrangements, and those results were checked against IGoR. Hypergeometric tests were used in a later analysis to score TCR-TCR, TCR-HLA and TCR-CMV co-occurrence, with a repertoire-size bias correction applied to the TCR pairs. In a later analysis, false discovery rates were estimated by permuting HLA or CMV assignments 20 times. In a later analysis, co-occurring TCRs were grouped with DBSCAN, and TCRdist sequence similarity was added when clustering was performed within HLA-allele-positive subsets. For co-occurrence clustering, repertoires with fewer than 30,000 or more than 120,000 public chains were excluded, along with five or six repertoires with anomalous nucleotide sharing. The immuneACCESS repertoire file appears here via TCRdb, limited to in-frame rearrangements. These files lack a portion of the clones; in checked studies, under half of the deficit traces to unresolved V genes, and the cause of the others is not known. V and J calls and clone size come straight from that table; D and trimming were deduced from the DNA. The sample includes over 130,000 clones, with 60% to 80% observed a single time. Clones ranked in the top ten supply 1.5% to 2% of the sample.

This clone occurred a few times. Its target antigen remains unknown. No qualities accompany the bases; no much larger clone lies one base away. This receptor was taken from a young woman in good health and CMV-seronegative. This chain joins TRBV18 to TRBJ2-5; TRBD2 aligns with 10 central bases. The sequenced material came from PBMCs. The bases read TGTGCCAGCTCACCCCAGCCCCTACTAGCGGGGCAAGAGACCCAGTACTTC. This sequence encodes CASSPQPLLAGQETQYF.